This passage covers 27 T cell receptor beta chains from one sample sequenced in a study of T-cell memory formation after mild COVID-19. TCRdb re-derived calls from the 5' RACE reads in MiXCR, one entry per CDR3 protein. In the table there are 290,000 or so distinct CDR3 sequences, 15% to 20% of which are singletons. The sequenced sample consisted of PBMCs or a T cell subset sorted from them (not recorded which). These receptors all come from a man younger than 30 who had mild COVID-19 (a few samples of this study predate the infection). Cell type and time point are not known.

The J gene is TRBJ2-4, the V gene TRBV7-6; D call uncertain. The V end lost 5 bases, the J end lost 6 bases, and 11 bases lay between the germline ends. This CDR3 comprises 13 residues. CDR1 is SGHVS and CDR2 is FNYEAQ in the germline V gene. CDR3: CASSPRTGNIQYF. CDR3 DNA: TGTGCCAGCAGCCCAAGGACCGGAAACATTCAGTACTTC. Drawing the rest from reference TRBV7-6 and TRBJ2-4, the complete variable domain is GAGVSQSPRYKVTKRGQDVALRCDPISGHVSLYWYRQALGQGPEFLTYFNYEAQQDKSGLPNDRFSAERPEGSISTLTIQRTEQRDSAMYRCASSPRTGNIQYFGAGTRLSVL.

The rearrangement joins TRBV4-3 to TRBJ2-1, with D unclear. The CDR3 is made up of 17 amino acids. V lost 1 base to trimming and J lost 4 bases, with 17 bases between them. CDR1 is LGHNA and CDR2 is YSLEER in the germline V gene. CDR3 in DNA: TGCGCCAGCAGCCAAGGCCGGCTAACGTCGATATACAATGAGCAGTTCTTC. Amino acid sequence: CASSQGRLTSIYNEQFF.

The chain joins TRBV12-3 or TRBV12-4 to TRBJ2-2; TRBD1 aligns across 7 bases. Trimming cost V 5 bases and J 6 bases; bases outside gene matches: 3. The CDR3 loop spans 13 amino acids. The CDR3 DNA follows: TGTGCCAGCAGTCCGGGACAGTCCGGGGAGCTGTTTTTT. Translation gives CASSPGQSGELFF.

The chain employs TRBV30 and TRBJ2-7; D ambiguous. CDR1 GTSNPN and CDR2 SVGIG come from the germline V gene (reference sequence). Between the trimmed V and J ends, which lost 1 base and 0 bases, there was a span of 19 bases. The CDR3 contains 17 residues. CDR3 coding DNA: TGTGCCTGGAGTGACCAACACGTCGATTTCAGCTCCTACGAGCAGTACTTC. This sequence encodes CAWSDQHVDFSSYEQYF.

This chain joins TRBV30 and TRBJ2-7, with 8 bases identical to TRBD1. Germline V CDR1 and CDR2: GTSNPN, SVGIG (reference sequence). The CDR3 consists of 16 residues. V dropped 0 bases and J dropped 0; count of bases not matched to a gene: 7. CDR3: CAWSVLRTGGSYEQYF. In nucleotides, the CDR3 is TGTGCCTGGAGTGTCCTTAGAACAGGGGGCTCCTACGAGCAGTACTTC.

This chain joins TRBV29-1 and TRBJ2-1; 14 bases are shared with TRBD2. The CDR3 is made up of 14 amino acids. V was clipped by 7 bases and J by 6 bases; unmatched bases: 5. CDR1 and CDR2 (germline): SQVTM, ANQGSEA. DNA of the CDR3: TGCAGCGCTGGACTAGCGGGGGGCTCCAATGAGCAGTTCTTC. Protein: CSAGLAGGSNEQFF.

V usage is TRBV9 and J usage is TRBJ1-5; the D gene is possibly TRBD1 (5 bases). The CDR3 extends over 14 amino acids. The V gene lost 0 bases and the J gene lost 10 bases, with 14 bases spanning the gap. CDR1 and CDR2 (germline): SGDLS, YYNGEE. The CDR3 DNA is TGTGCCAGCAGCGTAGAGGGTCAGGGCGAACCCCAGCATTTT. Translation: CASSVEGQGEPQHF.

This clonotype was observed a few times. The V and J genes are TRBV9 and TRBJ2-3, with 14 bases matching TRBD2. From germline, CDR1 is SGDLS and CDR2 YYNGEE. After removal of 4 bases from V and 4 bases from J, the junction contained 11 bases not matched to a gene. The CDR3 has 18 residues. The CDR3 DNA reads as TGTGCCAGCAGCCCACGACTAGCGGGGGGGCCTTCGGCAGATACGCAGTATTTT. Translated: CASSPRLAGGPSADTQYF.

The rearrangement links TRBV5-1 to TRBJ2-3; no clear D. CDR1 SGHRS and CDR2 YFSETQ come from the germline V gene. V lost 4 bases, J lost 8 bases, and 8 bases lay in between. The CDR3 runs to 11 residues. Here the CDR3 DNA reads TGCGCCAGCAGCCGAGACGCTACGCAGTATTTT. Amino acid sequence: CASSRDATQYF.

This clonotype was recorded a few times. The rearrangement joins TRBV18 to TRBJ2-1; maybe TRBD1 (6 bases). The CDR3 spans 15 residues. Trimming shortened V by 6 bases and J by 8 bases, and 20 bases separated the two germline ends. Germline V gene lookup returns CDR1 KGHSH and CDR2 LQKENI. CDR3 region: CASSGAAGAPDEQFF. CDR3 bases: TGTGCCAGCTCGGGCGCGGCAGGGGCCCCAGATGAGCAGTTCTTC.

This chain connects TRBV20-1 to TRBJ2-7; a weak D match, TRBD1 (6 bases). Germline V CDR1 and CDR2: DFQATT, SNEGSKA (reference sequence). Trimming pared 3 bases from V and 4 bases from J, leaving 19 bases between. CDR3 length: 15 amino acids. In DNA, the CDR3 is TGCAGTGCTAGGCCATTCACAGGGACGGAATACGAGCAGTACTTC. Amino acid sequence: CSARPFTGTEYEQYF.

The J gene is TRBJ2-3, the V gene TRBV18; D is possibly TRBD1 or TRBD2 (5 bases each). From germline, CDR1 is KGHSH and CDR2 LQKENI. The CDR3 is made up of 15 amino acids. Trimming left V 3 bases short and J 0 bases short, with 10 bases between. The CDR3, as DNA: TGTGCCAGCTCACCGGGACCCCGGAGCACAGATACGCAGTATTTT. It is translated as CASSPGPRSTDTQYF.

CDR3 nucleotide sequence: TGTGCCATCAGGAGGGTACCGGGGGGCTCCGGGGATGAGCAGTTCTTC. It yields the protein CAIRRVPGGSGDEQFF. This rearrangement joins TRBV10-3 to TRBJ2-1; D possibly corresponds to TRBD2 (7 bases). This CDR3 contains 16 residues. V gave up 6 bases and J gave up 8 bases, with 23 bases separating them. Germline V CDR1 and CDR2: ENHRY, SYGVKD.

This clonotype was counted a few times. The V call is TRBV5-1, the J call TRBJ2-3; weak D call: TRBD2 (6 bases). There are 14 residues in the CDR3. Germline values: CDR1 SGHRS, CDR2 YFSETQ. V lost 3 bases and J lost 2, with 10 bases in between. CDR3 bases: TGCGCCAGCAGCTGGCGGGACTCCACAGATACGCAGTATTTT. It yields the protein CASSWRDSTDTQYF. Together with reference TRBV5-1 and TRBJ2-3, the CDR3 gives the full variable domain: KAGVTQTPRYLIKTRGQQVTLSCSPISGHRSVSWYQQTPGQGLQFLFEYFSETQRNKGNFPGRFSGRQFSNSRSEMNVSTLELGDSALYLCASSWRDSTDTQYFGPGTRLTVL.

This clonotype was counted a few times. The chain has TRBV7-2 and TRBJ2-1; D is unresolved. Per germline, CDR1 SGHTA and CDR2 FQGNSA. Trimming shortened V by 5 bases and J by 10 bases, and 9 bases separated the two germline ends. The CDR3 length is 11 residues. This CDR3 is CASSLGKEQFF. The CDR3 bases are TGTGCCAGCAGCCTTGGTAAGGAGCAGTTCTTC.

The J gene is TRBJ1-2, the V gene TRBV7-2; tentatively, D is TRBD1 (6 bases). In germline, CDR1 is SGHTA, CDR2 FQGNSA. With 5 bases removed from V and 8 bases from J, the gap between germline ends came to 18 bases. The CDR3 has 14 amino acids. CDR3 amino acids: CASSLRGPSRGYTF. CDR3 nucleotides: TGTGCCAGCAGCCTCAGGGGACCATCCCGAGGCTACACCTTC.

This clonotype appeared many times. This sequence joins TRBV5-1 and TRBJ1-2; D might be TRBD1 (6 bases). Trimming pared 0 bases from V and 4 bases from J, leaving 7 bases between. The CDR3 has 13 residues. The germline V gene encodes CDR1 SGHRS and CDR2 YFSETQ. CDR3 protein: CASSLVQGYGYTF. DNA of the CDR3: TGCGCCAGCAGCTTGGTACAGGGCTATGGCTACACCTTC.

In its sample, this clonotype was seen many times. The chain couples TRBV4-2 to TRBJ2-1; D is unclear. Germline CDR1 and CDR2: LGHNA and YNFKEQ. The ends were cut back, 0 bases at V and 0 bases at J, with 12 bases in the middle. The CDR3 length is 17 residues. CDR3 sequence (DNA): TGTGCCAGCAGCCAAGATGATGTCGCAGGCTCCTACAATGAGCAGTTCTTC. Residues: CASSQDDVAGSYNEQFF.

The rearrangement joins TRBV3-1 to TRBJ2-7; 8 nucleotides match TRBD1. J lost 3 bases, V lost 0 bases, and 16 bases had no gene match. The CDR3 sequence is 19 residues long. The germline CDR1 and CDR2 sequences are LGHDT and YNNKEL (reference sequence). CDR3 sequence: CASSQDGRGRPLWSYEQYF. The DNA of the CDR3 is TGTGCCAGCAGCCAAGATGGCAGGGGGCGTCCATTGTGGAGCTACGAGCAGTACTTC.

The genes are TRBV20-1 and TRBJ2-7; 9 bases map to TRBD2. Germline assignment: CDR1 DFQATT and CDR2 SNEGSKA (reference sequence). This CDR3 is built from 15 residues. The junction had 8 bases not matched to a gene; V was cut back by 0 bases and J by 5 bases. CDR3 nucleotide sequence: TGCAGTGCTAGAGATGGGGCGGGGGGGCCCAACGAGCAGTACTTC. Protein: CSARDGAGGPNEQYF.

Only a few counts were recorded for this clonotype. The chain links TRBV7-9 to TRBJ2-1, with D perhaps TRBD1 (6 bases). This CDR3 has 15 amino acids. Germline CDR1 reads SEHNR; CDR2 reads FQNEAQ (reference sequence). Trimming left V 4 bases short and J 7 bases short, with 17 bases between. As DNA, the CDR3 is TGTGCCAGCAGCTCGATACAGGGATTCGAGAATGAGCAGTTCTTC. Encoded protein: CASSSIQGFENEQFF.

This clonotype appeared a few times. The V call is TRBV20-1, the J call TRBJ2-1; 15 bases align to TRBD2. The CDR3 runs to 20 residues. V shed 3 bases, J shed 1 base, and the junction held 13 bases outside the gene matches. Germline V CDR1 and CDR2: DFQATT, SNEGSKA (reference sequence). This chain's CDR3 is CSARSPRTSGGAFSYNEQFF. Written as DNA, the CDR3 is TGCAGTGCTAGGAGCCCTAGGACTAGCGGGGGGGCCTTTTCCTACAATGAGCAGTTCTTC.

This clonotype appeared a few times. This rearrangement joins TRBV20-1 to TRBJ1-1; the D gene is possibly TRBD1 (6 bases). The CDR3 is 16 amino acids. From germline, CDR1 is DFQATT and CDR2 SNEGSKA (reference sequence). CDR3 sequence: CGLKGGSVDMNTEAFF. DNA for the CDR3: TGCGGCCTTAAGGGGGGCTCGGTCGATATGAACACTGAAGCTTTCTTT.

In this sample, this clonotype turned up a few times. This chain joins TRBV11-2 and TRBJ2-2; 11 bases are a match to TRBD1. Germline V gives CDR1 SGHAT, CDR2 FQNNGV. The CDR3 runs 15 residues. Germline trimming cut 6 bases from V and 7 bases from J; bases unmatched to any gene: 7. CDR3 loop: CASSPDRGRFGELFF. CDR3 bases: TGTGCCAGCAGTCCGGACAGGGGGCGTTTCGGGGAGCTGTTTTTT.

This clonotype was counted a few times. This chain uses TRBV18 with TRBJ1-1, with D possibly TRBD1 on 6 matching bases. Germline V lookup: CDR1 KGHSH, CDR2 LQKENI. The length of the CDR3 is 15 residues. V was shortened by 0 bases and J by 2 bases, with 10 bases between the two germline ends. CDR3 sequence reads: CASSPPGGSNTEAFF. For the CDR3, the DNA is TGTGCCAGCTCACCACCAGGGGGGTCTAACACTGAAGCTTTCTTT.

This clonotype was counted a few times. The J gene is TRBJ2-4, the V gene TRBV29-1; TRBD1 matches at 10 bases. V lost 6 bases to trimming and J lost 8 bases; unmatched junction nucleotides: 10. CDR1 is SQVTM and CDR2 is ANQGSEA in the germline V gene. The CDR3 covers 14 residues. CDR3 in amino acids: CSVARQGAGDIQYF. The CDR3 DNA is TGCAGCGTAGCAAGACAGGGGGCGGGAGACATTCAGTACTTC. The full variable domain, rest sourced from reference TRBV29-1 and TRBJ2-4, is SAVISQKPSRDICQRGTSLTIQCQVDSQVTMMFWYRQQPGQSLTLIATANQGSEATYESGFVIDKFPISRPNLTFSTLTVSNMSPEDSSIYLCSVARQGAGDIQYFGAGTRLSVL.

This clonotype turned up a few times. The genes are TRBV3-1 and TRBJ2-5; 8 bases align to TRBD1. In germline, CDR1 is LGHDT, CDR2 YNNKEL (reference sequence). CDR3 size: 14 residues. The V segment lost 3 bases and the J segment 5 bases; nucleotides outside the gene matches: 5. CDR3 DNA sequence: TGTGCCAGCAGCCACGACAGGGGTCGGGAGACCCAGTACTTC. This sequence encodes CASSHDRGRETQYF.